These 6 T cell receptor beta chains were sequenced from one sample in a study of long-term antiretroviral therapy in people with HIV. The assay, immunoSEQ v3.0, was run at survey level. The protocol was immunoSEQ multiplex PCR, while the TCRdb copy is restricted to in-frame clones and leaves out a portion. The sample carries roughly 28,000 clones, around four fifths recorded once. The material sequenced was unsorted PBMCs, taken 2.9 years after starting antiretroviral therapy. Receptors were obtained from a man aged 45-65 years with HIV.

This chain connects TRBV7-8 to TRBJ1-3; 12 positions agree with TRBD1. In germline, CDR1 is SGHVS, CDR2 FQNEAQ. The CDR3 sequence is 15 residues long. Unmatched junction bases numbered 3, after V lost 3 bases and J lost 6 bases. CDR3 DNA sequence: TGTGCCAGCAGCTTGAGGGGACAGGGGGCAAACACCATATATTTT. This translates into CASSLRGQGANTIYF.

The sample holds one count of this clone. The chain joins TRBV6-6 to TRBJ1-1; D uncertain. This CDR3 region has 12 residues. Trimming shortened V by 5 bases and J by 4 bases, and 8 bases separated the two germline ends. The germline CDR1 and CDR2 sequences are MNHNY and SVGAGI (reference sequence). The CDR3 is CASSLLVTEAFF. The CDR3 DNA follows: TGTGCCAGCAGTCTCCTCGTCACTGAAGCTTTCTTT.

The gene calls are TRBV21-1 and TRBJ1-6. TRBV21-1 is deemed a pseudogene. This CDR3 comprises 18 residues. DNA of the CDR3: TGTGCCAGCAGCATGGGTCGGGGCGGGTCCGACTATAATTCACCCCTCCACTTT. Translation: CASSMGRGGSDYNSPLHF.

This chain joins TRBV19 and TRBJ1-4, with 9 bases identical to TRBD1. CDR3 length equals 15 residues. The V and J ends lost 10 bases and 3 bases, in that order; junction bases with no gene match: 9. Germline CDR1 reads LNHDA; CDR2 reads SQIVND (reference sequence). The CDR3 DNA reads TGTGCCACCCTCGGGACAGGGACTTCTAATGAAAAACTGTTTTTT. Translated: CATLGTGTSNEKLFF.

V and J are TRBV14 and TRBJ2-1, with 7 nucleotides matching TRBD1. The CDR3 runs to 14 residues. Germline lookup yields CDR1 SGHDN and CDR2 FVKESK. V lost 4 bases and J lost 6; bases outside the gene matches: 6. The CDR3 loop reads CASSPYRGPNEQFF. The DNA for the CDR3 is TGTGCCAGCAGCCCTTACAGGGGCCCCAATGAGCAGTTCTTC. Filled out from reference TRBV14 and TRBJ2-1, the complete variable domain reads EAGVTQFPSHSVIEKGQTVTLRCDPISGHDNLYWYRRVMGKEIKFLLHFVKESKQDESGMPNNRFLAERTGGTYSTLKVQPAELEDSGVYFCASSPYRGPNEQFFGPGTRLTVL.

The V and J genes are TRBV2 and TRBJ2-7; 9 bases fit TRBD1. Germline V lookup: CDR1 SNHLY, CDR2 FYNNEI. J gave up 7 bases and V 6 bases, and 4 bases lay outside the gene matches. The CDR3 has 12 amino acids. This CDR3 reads CASRGQGNEQYF. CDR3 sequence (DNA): TGTGCCAGCAGGGGACAGGGCAATGAGCAGTACTTC.